Listed here are 19 T cell receptor beta chains from one sample, sequenced in a study of cytomegalovirus exposure and HLA in healthy donors. Both 60 Vbeta primers and 13 Jbeta primers went into the PCR. Repertoires were generated with immunoSEQ multiplex PCR, while TCRdb's copy carries only in-frame clones and drops some. The table includes 150,000 to 200,000 clones, roughly four fifths detected once. Specimen: PBMCs. These receptors all stem from a woman aged 18-30 years in good health and CMV-seropositive.

The rearrangement uses TRBV5-6 and TRBJ2-7; unclear D gene. Germline V gives CDR1 SGHDT, CDR2 YYEEEE. V was pared by 2 bases and J by 2 bases, with 8 bases between. This CDR3 contains 13 residues. CDR3 region: CASSFQYTYEQYF. CDR3 bases: TGTGCCAGCAGCTTTCAGTATACCTACGAGCAGTACTTC.

The count of this clone is one. The chain recombines TRBV2 with TRBJ2-1; 7 bases agree with TRBD1. The CDR3 is 11 amino acids. V shed 6 bases and J 8 bases; nucleotides not matched to a gene: 1. Germline CDR1 SNHLY, CDR2 FYNNEI. CDR3: CASSQGDEQFF. The CDR3 DNA is TGTGCCAGCAGCCAGGGGGATGAGCAGTTCTTC.

The rearrangement uses TRBV5-1 and TRBJ2-1; maybe TRBD1 (5 bases). V was clipped by 0 bases and J by 9 bases, with 16 bases between them. The CDR3 is 15 amino acids. Per germline, CDR1 SGHRS and CDR2 YFSETQ. The CDR3 protein is CASSLAQGPTGEQFF. The CDR3 DNA is TGCGCCAGCAGCTTGGCCCAGGGCCCAACTGGTGAGCAGTTCTTC.

The chain joins TRBV6-5 to TRBJ2-1; D call uncertain. Trimming cost V 2 bases and J 0 bases, with 5 bases left between them. Germline V gives CDR1 MNHEY, CDR2 SVGAGI. The CDR3 covers 14 residues. The CDR3 loop reads CASSYGSSYNEQFF. CDR3 nucleotides: TGTGCCAGCAGTTACGGTAGCTCCTACAATGAGCAGTTCTTC.

The gene calls are TRBV4-2 and TRBJ1-6; tentatively, D is TRBD1 (5 bases). V was clipped by 0 bases and J by 0 bases, with 9 bases between them. CDR3 length: 17 residues. Germline CDR1 is LGHNA and CDR2 is YNFKEQ. CDR3 region: CASSQDLQGSYNSPLHF. CDR3 coding DNA: TGTGCCAGCAGCCAAGATCTGCAGGGCTCCTATAATTCACCCCTCCACTTT.

This chain joins TRBV28 and TRBJ1-5; 7 bases line up with TRBD1. The germline gives CDR1 MDHEN, CDR2 SYDVKM. J was trimmed by 0 bases and V by 4 bases; bases with no gene match: 6. The CDR3 contains 16 residues. CDR3 in amino acids: CASSSRQGYSNQPQHF. In nucleotides, the CDR3 is TGTGCCAGCAGTTCACGACAGGGTTATAGCAATCAGCCCCAGCATTTT.

J is TRBJ1-6 and V is TRBV4-2, with no clear D. The V gene's germline CDR1 is LGHNA and CDR2 YNFKEQ. V lost 0 bases, J lost 1 base, and 7 bases lay in between. CDR3 length: 16 residues. The CDR3 sequence is CASSQDPVSYNSPLHF. The CDR3 DNA reads TGTGCCAGCAGCCAAGATCCGGTTTCCTATAATTCACCCCTCCACTTT.

This clone was detected only a few times. The chain has TRBV29-1 and TRBJ2-3; 10 bases are a match to TRBD2. The length of the CDR3 is 15 residues. The junction had 7 bases not matched to a gene; V was cut back by 4 bases and J by 3 bases. Germline V gene sequence: CDR1 SQVTM, CDR2 ANQGSEA. This chain's CDR3 is CSVGASGGRTDTQYF. For the CDR3, the DNA is TGCAGCGTTGGGGCTAGCGGGGGAAGAACAGATACGCAGTATTTT.

The rearrangement joins TRBV5-6 to TRBJ2-1; 12 nucleotides agree with TRBD2. The J segment lost 6 bases and the V segment lost 1 base, leaving 5 bases of the junction unmatched. Germline loops: CDR1 SGHDT, CDR2 YYEEEE. This CDR3 has 16 residues. The CDR3 region is CASSLSPSGGGNEQFF. The CDR3 nucleotides are TGTGCCAGCAGCTTGTCCCCTAGCGGGGGGGGCAATGAGCAGTTCTTC.

The CDR3 nucleotides read TGTGCCAGCAGCTCCCAAACTTCCACCGGGGAGCTGTTTTTT. The encoded protein is CASSSQTSTGELFF. The chain combines TRBV5-6 with TRBJ2-2, with no clear D. Deletions cut 3 bases from V and 4 bases from J, with 10 bases between. The CDR3 loop spans 14 amino acids. Germline values: CDR1 SGHDT, CDR2 YYEEEE.

This chain connects TRBV6-1 to TRBJ1-2, with TRBD1 matching 9 bases. Germline assignment: CDR1 MNHNS and CDR2 SASEGT. J was trimmed by 8 bases and V by 6 bases; bases with no gene match: 4. The CDR3 is made up of 12 amino acids. The CDR3 sequence: CASRGQGGGYTF. The CDR3 DNA follows: TGTGCCAGCAGGGGACAGGGTGGCGGCTACACCTTC.

The V and J genes are TRBV27 and TRBJ2-1; the match to TRBD1 covers 7 bases. V lost 6 bases to trimming and J lost 7 bases; unmatched junction nucleotides: 12. The CDR3 contains 15 residues. CDR1 is MNHEY, CDR2 SMNVEV, per germline (reference sequence). The CDR3 loop reads CASRRQGPMGNEQFF. The CDR3 DNA sequence: TGTGCCAGCAGAAGACAGGGTCCGATGGGAAATGAGCAGTTCTTC.

The chain combines TRBV13 with TRBJ1-5; D call uncertain. CDR1 and CDR2 (germline): PRHDT, FYEKMQ (reference sequence). V was trimmed by 5 bases and J by 6 bases, leaving 11 bases between them. There are 13 residues in the CDR3. CDR3 nucleotide sequence: TGTGCCAGCAGCCGTAGTCCGGGTCAGCCCCAGCATTTT. It specifies CASSRSPGQPQHF.

V and J are TRBV9 and TRBJ2-1; 12 nucleotides agree with TRBD2. Germline-derived CDR1 and CDR2 are SGDLS and YYNGEE. V gave up 4 bases and J gave up 4 bases; unmatched junction bases: 3. This CDR3 comprises 15 residues. The DNA for the CDR3 is TGTGCCAGCAGCCCCGGGACTAGCGGGTACAATGAGCAGTTCTTC. The encoded protein is CASSPGTSGYNEQFF.

This rearrangement joins TRBV6-5 to TRBJ1-1; D is uncertain. This CDR3 region has 13 residues. V lost 4 bases and J 7 bases, leaving 13 bases between the germline ends. The germline CDR1 and CDR2 sequences are MNHEY and SVGAGI. The CDR3 spells CASSSVGSLEAFF. The CDR3 region has the DNA TGTGCCAGCAGTTCCGTGGGGAGTCTTGAAGCTTTCTTT.

This clone was detected only once. V gene TRBV19 combines with J gene TRBJ1-5; D unclear. V lost 3 bases, J lost 0 bases, and 12 bases lay in between. Germline V gene sequence: CDR1 LNHDA, CDR2 SQIVND (reference sequence). This CDR3 has 16 amino acids. CDR3 region: CASSMVYSYSNQPQHF. The CDR3 bases are TGTGCCAGTAGTATGGTGTACAGCTATAGCAATCAGCCCCAGCATTTT.

CDR3 bases: TGTGCTAGTGGTCCAGGGACTAGCTTTAGCACAGATACGCAGTATTTT. Its translation is CASGPGTSFSTDTQYF. The V call is TRBV12-5, the J call TRBJ2-3; 9 positions match TRBD2. Germline assignment: CDR1 LGHNT and CDR2 FRNRAP. The CDR3 has 16 amino acids. J was trimmed by 0 bases and V by 5 bases; bases with no gene match: 6.

The chain combines TRBV19 with TRBJ1-4, with 11 bases that match TRBD1. CDR1 is LNHDA, CDR2 SQIVND, per germline (reference sequence). The CDR3 has 15 residues. After removal of 3 bases from V and 6 bases from J, the junction contained 3 bases not matched to a gene. CDR3 residues: CASSMRTGGDEKLFF. The CDR3 bases are TGTGCCAGTAGTATGCGGACAGGGGGCGATGAAAAACTGTTTTTT.

This rearrangement joins TRBV5-8 to TRBJ1-6; 9 bases agree with TRBD1. The CDR3 is made up of 14 amino acids. Germline V gives CDR1 SGHTS, CDR2 YDEGEE. The V and J ends lost 5 bases and 9 bases, in that order; junction bases with no gene match: 6. The CDR3, as DNA: TGTGCCAGCAGTCGGGGACAGGGAGGTTCACCCCTCCACTTT. Translated, it gives CASSRGQGGSPLHF.